This T cell receptor beta chain was documented in a study of spatial heterogeneity in lung cancer. Germline V CDR1 and CDR2: SGHRS, YFSETQ. V shed 3 bases and J 3 bases; nucleotides not matched to a gene: 5. The CDR3 covers 14 residues. The presence of a unique molecular identifier marked each TCR cDNA molecule. Each CDR3 protein is one row after TCRdb ran MiXCR on the 5' RACE reads. The sample records approximately 52,000 distinct CDR3 sequences, less than 6% being singletons. The sample's time point: sample taken at primary tumor resection. Tumor, nontumor lung or frozen PBMC supplied whole RNA that was sequenced unsorted. Broader study findings: Ubiquitous expanded tumor TCRs appeared in blood more at resection than follow-up.

This clonotype was recorded a few times. The target antigen is unknown. The receptor was isolated from a male donor with early-stage non-small cell lung cancer. The sequencing here drew on PBMCs, taken at surgery. The rearrangement uses TRBV5-1 and TRBJ1-1, with 7 bases lining up with TRBD1. This CDR3 reads CASSSTGAYTEAFF. CDR3 DNA sequence: TGCGCCAGCAGCTCCACAGGGGCGTACACTGAAGCTTTCTTT.